The 17 T cell receptor beta chains in this list originate from one sample, sequenced in a study of vaccination effects on CD4 cells after COVID-19. ViraFEST assay sequencing came after antigen-specific CD4+ T cells were expanded with viral peptide pools. Once cultured for more than nine days, the cells underwent separation to obtain CD4+ T cells. Vaccinees lacked prior SARS-CoV-2 infection and tested negative for nucleocapsid antibodies. Some clones are missing from TCRdb's copy, which holds only in-frame ones; the method was immunoSEQ multiplex PCR. The sample yields tens of thousands of clones, under 75% seen once. These TCRs are of unknown antigen specificity. The sequenced sample was CD4+ T cells from PBMCs cultured with HCoV-OC43 spike peptides, obtained before COVID-19 vaccination. Subset reported: HCoV-OC43 spike overlapping peptide pool stimulation. The receptors were sampled from a human donor who received a COVID-19 vaccine.

The chain recombines TRBV18 with TRBJ2-3; 7 positions agree with TRBD2. V lost 5 bases and J lost 1; bases outside the gene matches: 6. CDR1 KGHSH and CDR2 LQKENI come from the germline V gene. The length of the CDR3 is 15 residues. This CDR3 reads CASSSRAGGTDTQYF. CDR3 coding DNA: TGTGCCAGCTCATCCCGGGCGGGGGGCACAGATACGCAGTATTTT.

The chain uses TRBV7-8 and TRBJ1-2; D is uncertain. V was shortened by 2 bases and J by 0 bases, with 7 bases between the two germline ends. This CDR3 contains 14 residues. Germline lookup yields CDR1 SGHVS and CDR2 FQNEAQ. DNA of the CDR3: TGTGCCAGCAGCTTAAATGCGGCTAACTATGGCTACACCTTC. It yields the protein CASSLNAANYGYTF.

The chain recombines TRBV24-1 with TRBJ2-1, with 7 bases aligning to TRBD1. CDR3 length: 16 residues. Germline CDR1 reads KGHDR; CDR2 reads SFDVKD. The junction had 4 bases not matched to a gene; V was cut back by 3 bases and J by 0 bases. This chain's CDR3 is CATSDPGGSSYNEQFF. The CDR3 region has the DNA TGTGCCACCAGTGATCCAGGGGGTAGCTCCTACAATGAGCAGTTCTTC.

The V call is TRBV6-5, the J call TRBJ2-3, with a tentative D call TRBD1 (5 bases). CDR1 is MNHEY and CDR2 is SVGAGI in the germline V gene. There are 15 residues in the CDR3. Trimming pared 4 bases from V and 0 bases from J, leaving 11 bases between. The CDR3 region is CASSSQGLSTDTQYF. CDR3 coding DNA: TGTGCCAGCAGTTCCCAGGGCCTTAGCACAGATACGCAGTATTTT.

The chain carries TRBV5-1 and TRBJ2-2; D is uncertain. The CDR3 covers 15 residues. V dropped 0 bases and J dropped 5 bases, with 11 bases sitting between them. Germline V lookup: CDR1 SGHRS, CDR2 YFSETQ. The chain's CDR3 is CASSLGPPRTGELFF. The CDR3 DNA is TGCGCCAGCAGCTTGGGGCCCCCCCGAACCGGGGAGCTGTTTTTT.

The V gene is TRBV27, the J gene TRBJ2-5; 13 bases line up with TRBD2. The trim removed 5 bases at V and 5 bases at J, leaving 8 bases unmatched. The CDR3 consists of 16 residues. CDR1 MNHEY and CDR2 SMNVEV come from the germline V gene (reference sequence). This chain's CDR3 is CASSPTLAGGHETQYF. CDR3 sequence (DNA): TGTGCCAGCAGTCCAACACTAGCGGGGGGGCACGAGACCCAGTACTTC.

The chain combines TRBV5-6 with TRBJ2-7; 10 bases match TRBD2. This CDR3 has 14 amino acids. Germline CDR1 and CDR2: SGHDT and YYEEEE. The trim removed 4 bases at V and 6 bases at J, leaving 7 bases unmatched. In DNA form, the CDR3 reads TGTGCCAGCAGCATTAGCGGGGGGCCCTTCGAGCAGTACGTC. Translating gives CASSISGGPFEQYV.

The V call is TRBV5-1, the J call TRBJ2-2; a possible D gene is TRBD2 (6 bases). Trimming removed 4 bases from V and 6 bases from J, with 13 bases in between. This CDR3 is 14 amino acids long. Germline V gene sequence: CDR1 SGHRS, CDR2 YFSETQ. The CDR3 DNA follows: TGCGCCAGCAGCCGGGACTCGGTGGCCGGGGAGCTGTTTTTT. This sequence encodes CASSRDSVAGELFF.

V gene TRBV3-1 (or the pseudogene TRBV3-2) combines with J gene TRBJ2-1; D may be TRBD1 (7 bases). Per germline, CDR1 LGHDT and CDR2 YNNKEL (reference sequence). Trimming pared 2 bases from V and 8 bases from J, leaving 16 bases between. The CDR3 has 15 residues. CDR3 in amino acids: CASSQWGDSTHEQFF. DNA of the CDR3: TGTGCCAGCAGCCAATGGGGGGACAGTACCCATGAGCAGTTCTTC.

The chain joins TRBV30 to TRBJ2-3; 12 bases are shared with TRBD2. This CDR3 contains 13 residues. Germline CDR1 is GTSNPN and CDR2 is SVGIG (reference sequence). Unmatched junction bases numbered 0, after V lost 5 bases and J lost 3 bases. The CDR3 region has the DNA TGTGCCTGGGGGACTAGCGGGACAGATACGCAGTATTTT. Translating gives CAWGTSGTDTQYF.

V and J are TRBV5-1 and TRBJ1-2, with D tentatively TRBD1 (5 bases). CDR1 and CDR2 from the germline V gene are SGHRS and YFSETQ. V gave up 2 bases and J gave up 0 bases, with 11 bases separating them. This CDR3 spans 15 amino acids. In nucleotides, the CDR3 is TGCGCCAGCAGCTTTCAGCCAGGGACTAACTATGGCTACACCTTC. The encoded protein is CASSFQPGTNYGYTF.

This chain connects TRBV6-1 to TRBJ1-2; a possible D gene is TRBD1 (5 bases). Germline V gene sequence: CDR1 MNHNS, CDR2 SASEGT. CDR3 length equals 16 residues. V lost 0 bases and J 4 bases, leaving 15 bases between the germline ends. The DNA of the CDR3 is TGTGCCAGCAGTGAAGCTTCCGGGACGGTGTTCTATGGCTACACCTTC. Its translation: CASSEASGTVFYGYTF.

V and J are TRBV9 and TRBJ2-1; TRBD2 aligns across 9 bases. J was trimmed by 3 bases and V by 0 bases; bases with no gene match: 1. This CDR3 has 15 residues. Per the germline V gene, CDR1 is SGDLS and CDR2 is YYNGEE. The CDR3 spells CASSVDSGSYNEQFF. DNA for the CDR3: TGTGCCAGCAGCGTAGATAGCGGGAGCTACAATGAGCAGTTCTTC.

This chain links TRBV6-2 or TRBV6-3 with TRBJ2-5; no reliable D call. V lost 4 bases, J lost 5 bases, and 14 bases lay in between. Germline V gene sequence: CDR1 MNHEY, CDR2 SVGEGT. The CDR3 contains 14 residues. In nucleotides, the CDR3 is TGTGCCAGCAGTTGGGTCTCAAGCGAGGAGACCCAGTACTTC. Its protein is CASSWVSSEETQYF.

The chain links TRBV3-1 (or the pseudogene TRBV3-2) to TRBJ2-5, with D possibly TRBD1 on 6 matching bases. The CDR3 has 16 amino acids. Trimming shortened V by 0 bases and J by 1 base, and 12 bases separated the two germline ends. Per the germline V gene, CDR1 is LGHDT and CDR2 is YNNKEL (reference sequence). In DNA, the CDR3 is TGTGCCAGCAGCCAAGACAGACAGGCCCCCCAAGAGACCCAGTACTTC. Translating it yields CASSQDRQAPQETQYF.

As DNA, the CDR3 is TGTGCCAGCAGTCCACCCCTCGGGACAGGGGCGTCCTACGAGCAGTACGTC. Its translation is CASSPPLGTGASYEQYV. The chain couples TRBV25-1 to TRBJ2-7, with TRBD1 matching 10 bases. The CDR3 consists of 17 residues. V trimming: 5 bases; J trimming: 1 base; junction bases outside the gene matches: 11. Germline V lookup: CDR1 MGHDK, CDR2 SYGVNS.

The V gene is TRBV14, the J gene TRBJ2-2; 15 nucleotides align to TRBD2. The J segment lost 4 bases and the V segment lost 8 bases, leaving 11 bases of the junction unmatched. The length of the CDR3 is 18 residues. From germline, CDR1 is SGHDN and CDR2 FVKESK. As DNA, the CDR3 is TGTGCCAGCGCCAGGACTAGCGGGGGGGCTCTATGCACCGGGGAGCTGTTTTTT. Translated, it gives CASARTSGGALCTGELFF.